The rows below give T cell receptor beta chains drawn from one sample of a study of T cell responses to AZD1222 COVID-19 vaccine. The table came from immunoSEQ multiplex PCR; TCRdb's copy has only in-frame clones and leaves some out. The table includes tens of thousands of clones, around 88% detected once. The starting material was peripheral blood, obtained 28 days after the second dose of the MenACWY control vaccine. The receptors here all came from an adult who received the MenACWY meningococcal vaccine as a control. CDR3s include the opening cysteine and the closing phenylalanine or tryptophan. D genes are given only for firm matches. Size is omitted from some rows. Given values are once, few, many or a class for expanded clones.

D gene: TRBD1; V gene: TRBV5-1; CDR3 length: 15; clone size: -; J gene: TRBJ1-1; CDR3 protein: CASSLSGQKNTEAFF; CDR3 DNA: TGCGCCAGCAGCTTGTCGGGACAGAAGAACACTGAAGCTTTCTTT
D gene: TRBD1; V gene: TRBV5-5; CDR3 length: 14; clone size: -; J gene: TRBJ1-6; CDR3 protein: CASSFFRGRTPLHF; CDR3 DNA: TGTGCCAGCAGCTTTTTCAGGGGGCGCACACCCCTCCACTTT
D gene: TRBD1; V gene: TRBV7-9; CDR3 length: 15; clone size: -; J gene: TRBJ1-1; CDR3 protein: CASSLFSDRDTEAFF; CDR3 DNA: TGTGCCAGCAGCTTATTCTCGGACAGGGACACTGAAGCTTTCTTT
D gene: -; V gene: TRBV12-3/TRBV12-4; CDR3 length: 13; clone size: once; J gene: TRBJ1-1; CDR3 protein: CASSHSPSTEAFF; CDR3 DNA: TGTGCCAGCAGCCACTCCCCATCAACTGAAGCTTTCTTT
D gene: -; V gene: TRBV28; CDR3 length: 15; clone size: -; J gene: TRBJ1-1; CDR3 protein: CASSSPRGLNTEAFF; CDR3 DNA: TGTGCCAGCAGTTCCCCCCGGGGACTGAACACTGAAGCTTTCTTT
D gene: -; V gene: TRBV30; CDR3 length: 16; clone size: -; J gene: TRBJ2-7; CDR3 protein: CAWSRPVSPTRSEQYF; CDR3 DNA: TGTGCCTGGAGCCGCCCGGTTAGCCCAACTCGGAGCGAGCAGTACTTC
D gene: -; V gene: TRBV7-2; CDR3 length: 13; clone size: -; J gene: TRBJ2-4; CDR3 protein: CASSLDQNHIQYF; CDR3 DNA: TGTGCCAGCAGCTTAGACCAAAACCACATTCAGTACTTC
D gene: TRBD1; V gene: TRBV4-3; CDR3 length: 16; clone size: -; J gene: TRBJ1-5; CDR3 protein: CASSQQWDSGNQPQHF; CDR3 DNA: TGCGCCAGCAGCCAGCAATGGGACAGCGGGAATCAGCCCCAGCATTTT
D gene: -; V gene: TRBV6-5; CDR3 length: 12; clone size: -; J gene: TRBJ1-2; CDR3 protein: CASSPDLYGYTF; CDR3 DNA: TGTGCCAGCAGTCCGGACCTGTATGGCTACACCTTC
D gene: TRBD1; V gene: TRBV29-1; CDR3 length: 13; clone size: -; J gene: TRBJ1-2; CDR3 protein: CSASGTGQSGYTF; CDR3 DNA: TGCAGCGCCTCCGGGACAGGCCAAAGTGGCTACACCTTC
D gene: TRBD1; V gene: TRBV6-5; CDR3 length: 14; clone size: -; J gene: TRBJ1-5; CDR3 protein: CASSYRQGSQPQHF; CDR3 DNA: TGTGCCAGCAGTTACAGACAGGGAAGTCAGCCCCAGCATTTT
D gene: -; V gene: TRBV14; CDR3 length: 15; clone size: -; J gene: TRBJ1-2; CDR3 protein: CASSRGGHWVGGYTF; CDR3 DNA: TGTGCCAGCAGCCGCGGGGGACACTGGGTCGGAGGCTACACCTTC
D gene: -; V gene: TRBV10-3; CDR3 length: 14; clone size: -; J gene: TRBJ1-1; CDR3 protein: CAITGDKGDTEAFF; CDR3 DNA: TGTGCCATCACCGGGGACAAAGGTGACACTGAAGCTTTCTTT
D gene: -; V gene: TRBV6-5; CDR3 length: 14; clone size: -; J gene: TRBJ2-1; CDR3 protein: CASSPRGGPNEQFF; CDR3 DNA: TGTGCCAGCAGCCCCAGGGGGGGACCCAATGAGCAGTTCTTC
D gene: -; V gene: TRBV19; CDR3 length: 13; clone size: -; J gene: TRBJ1-5; CDR3 protein: CASSPQGREPQHF; CDR3 DNA: TGTGCCAGTAGCCCGCAGGGGAGAGAGCCCCAGCATTTT
D gene: TRBD1; V gene: TRBV25-1; CDR3 length: 13; clone size: -; J gene: TRBJ1-4; CDR3 protein: CASRGQGGEKLFF; CDR3 DNA: TGTGCCAGCCGTGGACAGGGCGGCGAAAAACTGTTTTTT
D gene: -; V gene: TRBV13; CDR3 length: 18; clone size: -; J gene: TRBJ2-7; CDR3 protein: CASSWSGTRTSTDYEQYF; CDR3 DNA: TGTGCCAGCAGCTGGTCCGGGACAAGGACCTCAACGGACTACGAGCAGTACTTC